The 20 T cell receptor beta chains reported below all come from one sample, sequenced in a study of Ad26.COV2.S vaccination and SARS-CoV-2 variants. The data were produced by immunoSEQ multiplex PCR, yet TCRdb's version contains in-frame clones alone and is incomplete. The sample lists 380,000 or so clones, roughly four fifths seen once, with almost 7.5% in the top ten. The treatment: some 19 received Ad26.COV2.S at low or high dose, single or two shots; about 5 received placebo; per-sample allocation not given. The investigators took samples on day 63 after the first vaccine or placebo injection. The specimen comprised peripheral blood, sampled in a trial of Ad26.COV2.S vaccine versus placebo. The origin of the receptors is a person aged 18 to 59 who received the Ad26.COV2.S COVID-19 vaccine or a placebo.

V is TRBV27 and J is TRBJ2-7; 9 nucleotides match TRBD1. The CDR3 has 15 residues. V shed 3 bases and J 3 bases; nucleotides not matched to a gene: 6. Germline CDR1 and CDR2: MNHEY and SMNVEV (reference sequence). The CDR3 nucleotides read TGTGCCAGCAGTTTTTCGGGACAGGGATTCTACGAGCAGTACTTC. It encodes CASSFSGQGFYEQYF.

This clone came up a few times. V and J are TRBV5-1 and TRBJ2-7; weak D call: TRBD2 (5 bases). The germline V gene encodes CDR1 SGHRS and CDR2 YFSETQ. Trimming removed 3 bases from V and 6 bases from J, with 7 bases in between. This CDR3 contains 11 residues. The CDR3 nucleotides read TGCGCCAGCAGCTCGGACTTCGAGCAGTACTTC. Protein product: CASSSDFEQYF.

CDR3 loop: CASSSTVNTEAFF. The CDR3 bases are TGTGCCAGCAGCTCGACTGTGAACACTGAAGCTTTCTTT. The rearrangement links TRBV5-4 to TRBJ1-1, with no clear D. V shed 3 bases and J shed 0 bases, with 6 bases lying between them. CDR1 and CDR2 (germline): SGHNT, YYREEE (reference sequence). CDR3 length equals 13 residues. Filled out from reference TRBV5-4 and TRBJ1-1, the complete variable domain reads ETGVTQSPTHLIKTRGQQVTLRCSSQSGHNTVSWYQQALGQGPQFIFQYYREEENGRGNFPPRFSGLQFPNYSSELNVNALELDDSALYLCASSSTVNTEAFFGQGTRLTVV.

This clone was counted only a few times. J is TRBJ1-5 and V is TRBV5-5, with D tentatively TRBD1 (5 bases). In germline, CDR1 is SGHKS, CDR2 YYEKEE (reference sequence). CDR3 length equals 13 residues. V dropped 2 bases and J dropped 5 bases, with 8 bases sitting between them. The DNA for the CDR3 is TGTGCCAGCAGCTTCAGGGAGCATCAGCCCCAGCATTTT. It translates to CASSFREHQPQHF.

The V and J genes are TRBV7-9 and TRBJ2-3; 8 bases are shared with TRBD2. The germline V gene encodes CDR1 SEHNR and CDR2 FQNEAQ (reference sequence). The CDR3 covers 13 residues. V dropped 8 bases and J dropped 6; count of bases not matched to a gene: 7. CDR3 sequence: CASELAVRDTQYF. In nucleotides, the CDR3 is TGTGCCAGCGAACTAGCGGTCCGGGATACGCAGTATTTT.

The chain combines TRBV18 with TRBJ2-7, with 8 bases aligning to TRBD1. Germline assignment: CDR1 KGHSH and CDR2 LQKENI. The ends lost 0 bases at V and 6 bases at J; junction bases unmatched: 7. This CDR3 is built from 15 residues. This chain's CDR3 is CASSPPAGQVGEQYF. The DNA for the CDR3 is TGTGCCAGCTCACCACCGGCGGGACAGGTCGGCGAGCAGTACTTC.

CDR3 nucleotides: TGTGCCAGCAGCTTAGGACGAGCTAGCACAGATACGCAGTATTTT. This encodes CASSLGRASTDTQYF. The chain has TRBV13 and TRBJ2-3, with D unclear. Germline-derived CDR1 and CDR2 are PRHDT and FYEKMQ (reference sequence). This CDR3 region has 15 residues. Trimming stripped 0 bases from V and 0 bases from J, with 7 bases between.

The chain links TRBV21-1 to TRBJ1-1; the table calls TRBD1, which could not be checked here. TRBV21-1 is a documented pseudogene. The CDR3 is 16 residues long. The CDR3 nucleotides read TGTGCCACCTTGGGCCCCAACAGGGGGCGGGACACTGAAGCTTTCTTT. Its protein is CATLGPNRGRDTEAFF.

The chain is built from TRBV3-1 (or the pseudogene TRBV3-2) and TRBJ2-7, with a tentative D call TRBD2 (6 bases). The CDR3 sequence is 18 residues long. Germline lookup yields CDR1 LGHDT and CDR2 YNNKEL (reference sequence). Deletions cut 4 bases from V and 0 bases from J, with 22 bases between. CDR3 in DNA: TGTGCCAGCAGCCTTCAAGTACGGGGGACTGGCTCCTCCTACGAGCAGTACTTC. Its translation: CASSLQVRGTGSSYEQYF.

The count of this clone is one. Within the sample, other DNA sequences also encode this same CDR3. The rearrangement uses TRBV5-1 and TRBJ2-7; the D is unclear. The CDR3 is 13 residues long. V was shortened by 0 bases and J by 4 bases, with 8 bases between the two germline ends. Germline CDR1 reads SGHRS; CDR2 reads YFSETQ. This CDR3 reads CASSLGGRYEQYF. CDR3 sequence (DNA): TGCGCCAGCAGCTTGGGAGGTCGTTACGAGCAGTACTTC.

The CDR3 protein is CASSLARDVFSKNIQYF. In DNA, the CDR3 is TGTGCCAGCAGCTTAGCGAGGGACGTATTTTCCAAAAACATTCAGTACTTC. This chain uses TRBV7-9 with TRBJ2-4; TRBD1 or TRBD2 may be the D gene (5 bases each). This CDR3 has 17 amino acids. The V end was cut by 0 bases, the J end by 2 bases, with 14 bases between. The V gene's germline CDR1 is SEHNR and CDR2 FQNEAQ (reference sequence).

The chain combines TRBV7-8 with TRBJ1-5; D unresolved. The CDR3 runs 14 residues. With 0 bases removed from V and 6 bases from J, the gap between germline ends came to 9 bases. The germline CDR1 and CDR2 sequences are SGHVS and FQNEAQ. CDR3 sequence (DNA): TGTGCCAGCAGCTTAGCCGGGGTTCGTCAGCCCCAGCATTTT. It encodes CASSLAGVRQPQHF.

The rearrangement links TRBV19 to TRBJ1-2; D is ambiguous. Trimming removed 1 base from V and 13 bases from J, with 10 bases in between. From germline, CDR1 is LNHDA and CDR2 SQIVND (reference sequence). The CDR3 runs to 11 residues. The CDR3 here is CASSIAVEITF. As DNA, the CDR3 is TGTGCCAGTAGTATAGCAGTTGAGATCACCTTC.

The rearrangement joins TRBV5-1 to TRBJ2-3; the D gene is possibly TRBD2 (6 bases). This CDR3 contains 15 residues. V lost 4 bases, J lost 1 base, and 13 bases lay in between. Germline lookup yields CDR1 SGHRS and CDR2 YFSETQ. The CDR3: CASSITSPGTDTQYF. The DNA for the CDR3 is TGCGCCAGCAGCATCACTAGCCCCGGCACAGATACGCAGTATTTT. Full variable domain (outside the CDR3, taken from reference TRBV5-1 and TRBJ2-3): KAGVTQTPRYLIKTRGQQVTLSCSPISGHRSVSWYQQTPGQGLQFLFEYFSETQRNKGNFPGRFSGRQFSNSRSEMNVSTLELGDSALYLCASSITSPGTDTQYFGPGTRLTVL.

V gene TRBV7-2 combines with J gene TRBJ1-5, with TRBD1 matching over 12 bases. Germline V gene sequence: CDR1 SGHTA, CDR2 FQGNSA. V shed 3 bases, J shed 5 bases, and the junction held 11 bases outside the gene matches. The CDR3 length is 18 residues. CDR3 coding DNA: TGTGCCAGCAGCTTTTTCCCGGGACAGGGGGCGGGTGATCAGCCCCAGCATTTT. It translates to CASSFFPGQGAGDQPQHF.

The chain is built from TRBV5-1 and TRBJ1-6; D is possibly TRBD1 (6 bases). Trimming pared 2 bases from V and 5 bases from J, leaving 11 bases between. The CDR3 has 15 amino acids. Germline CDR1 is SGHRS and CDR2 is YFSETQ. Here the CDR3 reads CASSFVSGDNSPLHF. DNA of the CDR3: TGCGCCAGCAGCTTTGTATCAGGGGATAATTCACCCCTCCACTTT.

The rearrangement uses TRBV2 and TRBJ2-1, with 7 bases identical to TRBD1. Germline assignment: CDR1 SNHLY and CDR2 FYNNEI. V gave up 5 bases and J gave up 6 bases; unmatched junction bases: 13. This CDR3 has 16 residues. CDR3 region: CASSPQGSTLRNEQFF. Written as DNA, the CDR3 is TGTGCCAGCAGTCCACAGGGGTCTACCCTCCGCAATGAGCAGTTCTTC.

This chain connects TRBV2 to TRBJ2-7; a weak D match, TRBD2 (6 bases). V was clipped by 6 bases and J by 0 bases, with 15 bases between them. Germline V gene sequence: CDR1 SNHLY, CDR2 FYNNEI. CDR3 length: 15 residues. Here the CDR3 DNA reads TGTGCCAGCAGAGCTACTAGCTTCCTCTCCTACGAGCAGTACTTC. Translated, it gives CASRATSFLSYEQYF.

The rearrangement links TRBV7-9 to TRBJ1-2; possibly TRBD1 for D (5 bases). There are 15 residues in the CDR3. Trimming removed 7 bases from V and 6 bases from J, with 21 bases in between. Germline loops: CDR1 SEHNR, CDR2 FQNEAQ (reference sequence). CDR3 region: CASTQFGQGGDGYTF. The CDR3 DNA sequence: TGTGCCAGCACCCAATTCGGGCAGGGAGGCGATGGCTACACCTTC. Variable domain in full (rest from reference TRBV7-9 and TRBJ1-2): DTGVSQNPRHKITKRGQNVTFRCDPISEHNRLYWYRQTLGQGPEFLTYFQNEAQLEKSRLLSDRFSAERPKGSFSTLEIQRTEQGDSAMYLCASTQFGQGGDGYTFGSGTRLTVV.

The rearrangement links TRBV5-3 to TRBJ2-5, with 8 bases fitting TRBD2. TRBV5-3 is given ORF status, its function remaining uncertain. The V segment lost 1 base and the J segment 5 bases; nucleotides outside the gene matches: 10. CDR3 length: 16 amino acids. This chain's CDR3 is CARSLSGGGSRETQYF. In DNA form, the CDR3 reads TGTGCCAGAAGCTTGTCGGGCGGGGGGTCAAGGGAGACCCAGTACTTC.